The present entry profiles one TCR beta chain with its context. Its antigen is still unknown. This record belongs to a study of cytotoxic CD8 clonotypes in ibrutinib-treated CLL. Overall study context: The patient breakdown showed more than 9 relapsed/refractory and some 14 treatment-naive cases, with some 17 IGHV unmutated.

Whole-study results and caveats: Stable or contracted on treatment, public clonotypes were also uncommon. Ibrutinib response saw clonality rise, and progression saw it return toward baseline. At baseline, clonality was higher than in age-matched healthy donors and correlated with CD8+ counts.

Libraries were prepared by immunoSEQ multiplex PCR; TCRdb keeps only in-frame clonotypes and omits some of them. Counted here are about 160,000 clones, more than 75% occurring once; the ten biggest clones make up around 2.1%. This TCR was recovered from a human donor with chronic lymphocytic leukemia. The sequences come from PBMCs, collected after 12 months of ibrutinib treatment.

CDR3 nucleotides: TGTGCCAGCAGTTATTCAGGATACCAAGAGACCCAGTACTTC. It is translated as CASSYSGYQETQYF. The rearrangement joins TRBV6-5 to TRBJ2-5; D is unresolved. Germline assignment: CDR1 MNHEY and CDR2 SVGAGI. V shed 3 bases and J shed 0 bases, with 8 bases lying between them. The length of the CDR3 is 14 residues.